Listed below are T cell receptor beta chains from one sample, sequenced in a study of blood T cell repertoires in COVID-19. Repertoires were generated with immunoSEQ multiplex PCR, while TCRdb's copy carries only in-frame clones and drops some. The sample lists approximately 250,000 clones; roughly 85% were seen once. The sequencing input was PBMCs or T cells enriched from blood (not recorded which). Source of these receptors: a woman in her forties or fifties with acute COVID-19. Both conserved end residues are part of each CDR3.

TRBJ1-5 TRBV19 CASSVLYSNQPQHF
TRBJ1-1 TRBV9 CASSNGRARDKLSTEAFF
TRBJ2-7 TRBV12-5 CASGLVIQGPNSYEQYF
TRBJ1-6 TRBV9 CASSPRGRLSSPLHF
TRBJ1-2 TRBV2 CASSATGAPYTF
TRBJ1-2 TRBV19 CASSPGVRTGDGYTF
TRBJ1-5 TRBV5-6 CASSHWDREDQPQHF
TRBJ1-2 TRBV3-1/TRBV3-2 CASSRGQGFNYGYTF
TRBJ1-5 TRBV7-8 CASSLFRDNQPQHF
TRBJ2-1 TRBV7-2 CASSRSGGHNNEQFF
TRBJ1-3 TRBV7-6 CASSLGTGFTGNTIYF
TRBJ2-3 TRBV7-9 CASSTGTSGTNTQYF
TRBJ1-1 TRBV7-9 CASSLGGSNTEAFF
TRBJ1-2 TRBV9 CASSPSGGGASPNYGYTF
TRBJ2-7 TRBV30 CAWSVNSGSEQYF
TRBJ1-1 TRBV6-2/TRBV6-3 CASSYSFFGTGNTEAFF
TRBJ1-1 TRBV27 CASSSEPRQVQAFF
TRBJ1-5 TRBV14 CASSQGAKNQPQHF
TRBJ2-3 TRBV27 CASSLRASRQISTDTQYF
TRBJ2-3 TRBV24-1 CATSDRLEYPDTQYF
TRBJ1-2 TRBV30 CAWSLEAYGYTF
TRBJ1-5 TRBV6-5 CASSYFRGSNQPQHF
TRBJ1-1 TRBV7-2 CASSPYKNRDSEAFF
TRBJ1-2 TRBV12-3/TRBV12-4 CASTETGIYGYTF
TRBJ1-1 TRBV7-6 CASSLERTGFRNTEAFF
TRBJ1-6 TRBV21-1 CASSKGGLLYNSPLHF
TRBJ2-7 TRBV15 CATSRDPDSVYEQYF
TRBJ1-5 TRBV7-2 CASSDLGYSNQPQHF
TRBJ1-2 TRBV27 CASSLTTGVPYGYTF
TRBJ1-3 TRBV6-5 CASRDSTSGNTIYF
TRBJ1-1 TRBV30 CAYQGGEAFF
TRBJ1-1 TRBV2 CASEREGNTEAFF
TRBJ1-1 TRBV6-2/TRBV6-3 CASRYDTGVNTEAFF
TRBJ1-5 TRBV6-1 CASSEQGARQPQHF
TRBJ2-3 TRBV7-8 CASSLLLGLASDTQYF
TRBJ1-4 TRBV9 CASSSGYGEKLFF
TRBJ1-2 TRBV2 CASRATGSNYGYTF
TRBJ2-2 TRBV5-1 CASRSTGSGELFF
TRBJ1-3 TRBV9 CASSVGLGDSGNTIYF
TRBJ2-1 TRBV5-1 CASSLIPRERNEQFF
TRBJ2-7 TRBV29-1 CSVEKAGVPYEQYF
TRBJ1-1 TRBV6-1 CASSEATTVNTEAFF
TRBJ1-2 TRBV19 CASSISQGDYGYTF
TRBJ1-1 TRBV5-6 CASSDWGQGGTEAFF
TRBJ1-2 TRBV6-5 CASSYSLAGRDGYTF
TRBJ2-1 TRBV6-2/TRBV6-3 CASSYPGVAGRDEQFF
TRBJ2-3 TRBV6-2/TRBV6-3 CASSYNRRIRTDTQYF
TRBJ1-5 TRBV19 CASSIGGGARSIQPQHF
TRBJ1-5 TRBV29-1 CSTGDDQPQHF
TRBJ1-1 TRBV3-1/TRBV3-2 CASSRGQGATEAFF
TRBJ1-2 TRBV6-2/TRBV6-3 CASSVQYNRGYTF
TRBJ2-7 TRBV7-2 CASSLGGQGGQSYEQYF
TRBJ1-6 TRBV19 CASRSDGRNSPLHF
TRBJ2-5 TRBV5-1 CASSPTGVETQYF
TRBJ1-3 TRBV3-1/TRBV3-2 CASSPSHRDSGNTIYF
TRBJ1-6 TRBV9 CASSPSTGARNSPLHF
TRBJ1-1 TRBV19 CASSTQGAYTEAFF
TRBJ2-5 TRBV2 CAATSGGFQETQYF